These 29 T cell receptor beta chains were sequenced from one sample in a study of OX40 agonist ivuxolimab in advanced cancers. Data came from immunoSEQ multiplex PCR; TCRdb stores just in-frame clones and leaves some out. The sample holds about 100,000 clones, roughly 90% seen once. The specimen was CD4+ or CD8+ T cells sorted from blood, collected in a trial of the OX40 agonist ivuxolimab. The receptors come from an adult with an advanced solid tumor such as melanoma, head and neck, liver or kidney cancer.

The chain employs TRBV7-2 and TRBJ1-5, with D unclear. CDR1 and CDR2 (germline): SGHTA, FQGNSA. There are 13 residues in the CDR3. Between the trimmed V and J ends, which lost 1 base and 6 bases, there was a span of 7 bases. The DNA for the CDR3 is TGTGCCAGCAGCTTAGTAGTGACTCAGCCCCAGCATTTT. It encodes CASSLVVTQPQHF.

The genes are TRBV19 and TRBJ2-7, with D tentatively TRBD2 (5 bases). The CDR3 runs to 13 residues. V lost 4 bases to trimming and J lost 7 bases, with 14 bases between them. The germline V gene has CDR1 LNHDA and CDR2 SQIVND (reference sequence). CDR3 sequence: CASSTGPRAEQYF. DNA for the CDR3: TGTGCCAGTAGTACCGGTCCGCGGGCAGAGCAGTACTTC.

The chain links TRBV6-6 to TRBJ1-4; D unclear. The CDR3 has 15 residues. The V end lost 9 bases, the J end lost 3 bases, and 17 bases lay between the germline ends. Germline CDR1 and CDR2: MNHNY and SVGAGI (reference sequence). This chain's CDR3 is CASQLRGLSNEKLFF. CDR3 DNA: TGTGCCAGTCAGTTACGCGGTTTGTCTAATGAAAAACTGTTTTTT.

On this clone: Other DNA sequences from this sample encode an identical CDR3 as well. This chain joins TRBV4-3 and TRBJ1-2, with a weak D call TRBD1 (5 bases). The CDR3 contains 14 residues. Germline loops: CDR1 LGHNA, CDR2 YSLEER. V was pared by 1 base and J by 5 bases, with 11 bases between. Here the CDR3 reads CASSQGAGPYGYTF. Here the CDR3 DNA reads TGCGCCAGCAGCCAAGGGGCAGGGCCATATGGCTACACCTTC.

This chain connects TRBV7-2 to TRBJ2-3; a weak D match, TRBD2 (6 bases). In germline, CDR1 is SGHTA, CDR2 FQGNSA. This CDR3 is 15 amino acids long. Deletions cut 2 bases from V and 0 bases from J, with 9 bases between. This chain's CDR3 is CASSLWGTSTDTQYF. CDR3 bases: TGTGCCAGCAGCTTATGGGGGACTAGCACAGATACGCAGTATTTT.

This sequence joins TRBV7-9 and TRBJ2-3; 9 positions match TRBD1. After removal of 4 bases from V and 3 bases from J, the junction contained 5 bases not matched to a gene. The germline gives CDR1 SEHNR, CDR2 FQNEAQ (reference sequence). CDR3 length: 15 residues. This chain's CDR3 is CASSYNRGQTDTQYF. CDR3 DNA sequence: TGTGCCAGCAGCTACAACAGGGGGCAGACAGATACGCAGTATTTT. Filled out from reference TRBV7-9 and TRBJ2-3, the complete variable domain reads DTGVSQNPRHKITKRGQNVTFRCDPISEHNRLYWYRQTLGQGPEFLTYFQNEAQLEKSRLLSDRFSAERPKGSFSTLEIQRTEQGDSAMYLCASSYNRGQTDTQYFGPGTRLTVL.

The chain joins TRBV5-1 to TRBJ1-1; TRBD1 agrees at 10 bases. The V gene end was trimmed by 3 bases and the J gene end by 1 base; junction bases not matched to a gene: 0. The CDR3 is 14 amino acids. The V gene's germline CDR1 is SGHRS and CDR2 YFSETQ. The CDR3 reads CASSWTGGNTEAFF. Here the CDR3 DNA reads TGCGCCAGCAGCTGGACAGGGGGGAACACTGAAGCTTTCTTT.

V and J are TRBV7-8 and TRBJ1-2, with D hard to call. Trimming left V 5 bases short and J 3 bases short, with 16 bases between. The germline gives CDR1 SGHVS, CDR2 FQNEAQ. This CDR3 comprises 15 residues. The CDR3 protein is CASSPGPILDYGYTF. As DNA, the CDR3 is TGTGCCAGCAGCCCCGGCCCTATACTTGACTATGGCTACACCTTC.

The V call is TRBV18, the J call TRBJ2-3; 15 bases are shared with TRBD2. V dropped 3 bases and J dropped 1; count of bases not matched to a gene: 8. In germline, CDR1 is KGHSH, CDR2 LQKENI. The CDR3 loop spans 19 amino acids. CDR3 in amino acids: CASSPSGTSGRIGTDTQYF. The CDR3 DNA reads TGTGCCAGCTCACCTTCCGGGACTAGCGGGAGGATTGGCACAGATACGCAGTATTTT.

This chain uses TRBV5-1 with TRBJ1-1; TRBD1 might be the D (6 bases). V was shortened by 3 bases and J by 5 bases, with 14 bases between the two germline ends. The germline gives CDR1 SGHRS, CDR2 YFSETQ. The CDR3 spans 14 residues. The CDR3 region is CASSSQGGGTEAFF. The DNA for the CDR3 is TGCGCCAGCAGCTCGCAAGGGGGTGGGACTGAAGCTTTCTTT.

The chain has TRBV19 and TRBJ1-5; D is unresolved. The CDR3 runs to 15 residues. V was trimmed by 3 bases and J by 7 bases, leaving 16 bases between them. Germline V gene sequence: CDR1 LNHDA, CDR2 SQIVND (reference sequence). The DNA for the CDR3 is TGTGCCAGTAGTATTGTAGGTGAGGGAGGACAGCCCCAGCATTTT. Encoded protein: CASSIVGEGGQPQHF.

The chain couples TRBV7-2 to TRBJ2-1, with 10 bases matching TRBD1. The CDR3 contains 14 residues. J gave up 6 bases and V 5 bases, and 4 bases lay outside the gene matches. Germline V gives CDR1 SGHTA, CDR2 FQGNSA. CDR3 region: CASSPGQGFNEQFF. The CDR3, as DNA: TGTGCCAGCAGCCCGGGACAGGGGTTCAATGAGCAGTTCTTC.

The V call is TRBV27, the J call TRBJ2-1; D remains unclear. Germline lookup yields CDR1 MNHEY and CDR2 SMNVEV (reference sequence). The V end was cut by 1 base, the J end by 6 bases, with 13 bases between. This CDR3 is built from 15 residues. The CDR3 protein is CASSLFSPWGNEQFF. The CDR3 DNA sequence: TGTGCCAGCAGTTTATTCAGTCCTTGGGGCAATGAGCAGTTCTTC.

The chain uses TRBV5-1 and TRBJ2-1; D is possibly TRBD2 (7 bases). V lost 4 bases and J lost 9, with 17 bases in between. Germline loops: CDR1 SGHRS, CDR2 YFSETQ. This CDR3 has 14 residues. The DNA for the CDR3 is TGCGCCAGCAGCCCCACCCGGGGGGCCGGTGAGCAGTTCTTC. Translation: CASSPTRGAGEQFF. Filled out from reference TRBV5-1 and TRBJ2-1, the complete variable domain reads KAGVTQTPRYLIKTRGQQVTLSCSPISGHRSVSWYQQTPGQGLQFLFEYFSETQRNKGNFPGRFSGRQFSNSRSEMNVSTLELGDSALYLCASSPTRGAGEQFFGPGTRLTVL.

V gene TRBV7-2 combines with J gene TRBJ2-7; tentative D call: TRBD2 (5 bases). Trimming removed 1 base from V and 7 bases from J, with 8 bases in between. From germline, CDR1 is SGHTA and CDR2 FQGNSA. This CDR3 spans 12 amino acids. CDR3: CASSLGPGEQYF. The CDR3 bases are TGTGCCAGCAGCTTAGGACCGGGAGAGCAGTACTTC. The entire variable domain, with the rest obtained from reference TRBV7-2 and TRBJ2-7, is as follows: GAGVSQSPSNKVTEKGKDVELRCDPISGHTALYWYRQSLGQGLEFLIYFQGNSAPDKSGLPSDRFSAERTGGSVSTLTIQRTQQEDSAVYLCASSLGPGEQYFGPGTRLTVT.

This CDR3 reads CASSYKQQETQYF. As DNA, the CDR3 is TGTGCCAGCAGTTATAAACAGCAAGAGACCCAGTACTTC. This rearrangement joins TRBV6-5 to TRBJ2-5; no reliable D call. V was shortened by 3 bases and J by 2 bases, with 7 bases between the two germline ends. Germline CDR1 reads MNHEY; CDR2 reads SVGAGI. The CDR3 contains 13 residues.

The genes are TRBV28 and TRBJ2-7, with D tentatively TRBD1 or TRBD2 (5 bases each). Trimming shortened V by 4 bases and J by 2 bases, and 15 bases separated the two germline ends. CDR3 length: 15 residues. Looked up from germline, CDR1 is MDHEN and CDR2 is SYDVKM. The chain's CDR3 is CASSSSGTGTYEQYF. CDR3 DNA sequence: TGTGCCAGCAGTTCCTCCGGGACCGGGACCTACGAGCAGTACTTC.

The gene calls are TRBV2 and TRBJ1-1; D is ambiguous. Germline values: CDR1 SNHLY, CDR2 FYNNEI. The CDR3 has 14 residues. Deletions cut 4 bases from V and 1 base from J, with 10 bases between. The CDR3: CASSVQRQNTEAFF. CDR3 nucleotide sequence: TGTGCCAGCAGTGTTCAGAGGCAGAACACTGAAGCTTTCTTT.

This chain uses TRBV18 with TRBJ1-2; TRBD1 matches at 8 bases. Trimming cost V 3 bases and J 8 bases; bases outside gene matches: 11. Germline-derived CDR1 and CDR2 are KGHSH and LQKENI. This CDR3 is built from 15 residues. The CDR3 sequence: CASSPLSQGAWGYTF. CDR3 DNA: TGTGCCAGCTCACCTCTCTCGCAGGGGGCATGGGGCTACACCTTC.

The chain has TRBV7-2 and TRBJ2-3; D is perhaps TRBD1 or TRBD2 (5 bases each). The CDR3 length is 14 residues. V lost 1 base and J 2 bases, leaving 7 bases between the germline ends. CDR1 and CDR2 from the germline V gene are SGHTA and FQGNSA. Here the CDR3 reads CASSLDGTTDTQYF. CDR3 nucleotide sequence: TGTGCCAGCAGCTTAGACGGGACCACAGATACGCAGTATTTT.

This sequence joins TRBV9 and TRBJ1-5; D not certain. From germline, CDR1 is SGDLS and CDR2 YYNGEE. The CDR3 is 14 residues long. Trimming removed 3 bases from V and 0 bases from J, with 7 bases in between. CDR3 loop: CASSAGRSNQPQHF. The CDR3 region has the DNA TGTGCCAGCAGCGCAGGACGTAGCAATCAGCCCCAGCATTTT.

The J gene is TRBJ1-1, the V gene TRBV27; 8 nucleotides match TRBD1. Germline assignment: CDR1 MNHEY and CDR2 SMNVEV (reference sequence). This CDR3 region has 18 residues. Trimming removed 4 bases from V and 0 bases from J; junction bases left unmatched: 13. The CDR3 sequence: CASSSAYRGGELNTEAFF. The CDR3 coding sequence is TGTGCCAGCAGTTCAGCCTACAGGGGGGGGGAGTTGAACACTGAAGCTTTCTTT.

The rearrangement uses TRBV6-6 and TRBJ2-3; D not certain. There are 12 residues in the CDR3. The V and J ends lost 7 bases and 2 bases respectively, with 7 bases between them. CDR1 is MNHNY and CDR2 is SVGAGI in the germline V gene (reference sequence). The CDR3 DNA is TGTGCCAGCAACCCCCCCACAGATACGCAGTATTTT. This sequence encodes CASNPPTDTQYF.

CDR3: CASSQTDNRAQATDTQYF. The CDR3 nucleotides are TGCGCCAGCAGCCAAACCGATAACAGGGCCCAGGCCACAGATACGCAGTATTTT. The chain couples TRBV4-3 to TRBJ2-3; D is possibly TRBD1 (6 bases). The CDR3 runs to 18 residues. The germline V gene has CDR1 LGHNA and CDR2 YSLEER. V lost 2 bases and J lost 2, with 20 bases in between.

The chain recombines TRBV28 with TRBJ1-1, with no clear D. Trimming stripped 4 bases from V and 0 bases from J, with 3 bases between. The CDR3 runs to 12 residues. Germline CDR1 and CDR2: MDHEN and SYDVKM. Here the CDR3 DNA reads TGTGCCAGCAGTTCCGTGAACACTGAAGCTTTCTTT. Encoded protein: CASSSVNTEAFF. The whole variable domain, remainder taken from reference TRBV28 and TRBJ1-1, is DVKVTQSSRYLVKRTGEKVFLECVQDMDHENMFWYRQDPGLGLRLIYFSYDVKMKEKGDIPEGYSVSREKKERFSLILESASTNQTSMYLCASSSVNTEAFFGQGTRLTVV.

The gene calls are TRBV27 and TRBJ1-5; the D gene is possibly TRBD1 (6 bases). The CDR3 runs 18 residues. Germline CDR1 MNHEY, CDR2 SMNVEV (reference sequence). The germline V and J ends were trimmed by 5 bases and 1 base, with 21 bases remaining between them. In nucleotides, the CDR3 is TGTGCCAGCAGTCCCGAGGGGGGCCCATGGTCGAGCAATCAGCCCCAGCATTTT. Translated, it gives CASSPEGGPWSSNQPQHF.

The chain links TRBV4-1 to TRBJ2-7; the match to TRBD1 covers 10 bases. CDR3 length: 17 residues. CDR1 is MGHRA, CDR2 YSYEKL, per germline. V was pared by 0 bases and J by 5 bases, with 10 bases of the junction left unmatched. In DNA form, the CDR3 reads TGCGCCAGCAGCCAAGATCCGGGACAGGGGTCGATGAACGAGCAGTACTTC. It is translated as CASSQDPGQGSMNEQYF.

The CDR3 spells CASGSRQGTETQYF. CDR3 nucleotides: TGTGCCAGCGGATCACGTCAGGGGACAGAGACCCAGTACTTC. This chain links TRBV28 with TRBJ2-5, with D possibly being TRBD1 (6 bases). Trimming stripped 8 bases from V and 4 bases from J, with 17 bases between. CDR3 length equals 14 residues. Germline V gene lookup returns CDR1 MDHEN and CDR2 SYDVKM.

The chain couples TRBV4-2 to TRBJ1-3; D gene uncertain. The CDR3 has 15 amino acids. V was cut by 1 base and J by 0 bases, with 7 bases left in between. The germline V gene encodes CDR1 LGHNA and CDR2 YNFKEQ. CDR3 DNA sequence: TGTGCCAGCAGCCAAGGACGGTACTCTGGAAACACCATATATTTT. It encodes CASSQGRYSGNTIYF.